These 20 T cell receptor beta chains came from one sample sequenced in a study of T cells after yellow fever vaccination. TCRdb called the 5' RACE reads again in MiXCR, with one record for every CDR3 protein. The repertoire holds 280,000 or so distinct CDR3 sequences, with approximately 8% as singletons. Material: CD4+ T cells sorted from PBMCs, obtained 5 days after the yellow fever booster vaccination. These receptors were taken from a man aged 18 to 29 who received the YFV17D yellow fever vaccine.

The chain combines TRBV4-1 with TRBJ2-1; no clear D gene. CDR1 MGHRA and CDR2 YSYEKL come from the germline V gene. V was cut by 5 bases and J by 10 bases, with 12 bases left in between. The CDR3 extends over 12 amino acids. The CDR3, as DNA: TGCGCCAGCAGCTTTCACACAAGGGAGCAGTTCTTC. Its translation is CASSFHTREQFF.

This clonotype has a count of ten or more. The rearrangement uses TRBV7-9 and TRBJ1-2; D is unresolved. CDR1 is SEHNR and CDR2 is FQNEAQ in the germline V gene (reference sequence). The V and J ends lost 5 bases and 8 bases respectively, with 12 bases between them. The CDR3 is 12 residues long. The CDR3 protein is CASSLGALGYTF. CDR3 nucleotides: TGTGCCAGCAGCCTGGGAGCTTTAGGCTACACCTTC.

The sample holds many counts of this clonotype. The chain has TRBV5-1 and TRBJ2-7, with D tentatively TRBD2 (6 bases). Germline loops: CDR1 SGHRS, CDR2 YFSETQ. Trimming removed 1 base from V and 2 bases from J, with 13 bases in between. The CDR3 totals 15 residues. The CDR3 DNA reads TGCGCCAGCAGCTTGATAGGCGGGGCCCCCTACGAGCAGTACTTC. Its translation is CASSLIGGAPYEQYF.

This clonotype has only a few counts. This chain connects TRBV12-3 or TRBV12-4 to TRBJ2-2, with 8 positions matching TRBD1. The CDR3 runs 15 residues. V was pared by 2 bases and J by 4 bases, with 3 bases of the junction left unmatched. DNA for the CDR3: TGTGCCAGCAGTTTACAGGGGGCGCGCACCGGGGAGCTGTTTTTT. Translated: CASSLQGARTGELFF.

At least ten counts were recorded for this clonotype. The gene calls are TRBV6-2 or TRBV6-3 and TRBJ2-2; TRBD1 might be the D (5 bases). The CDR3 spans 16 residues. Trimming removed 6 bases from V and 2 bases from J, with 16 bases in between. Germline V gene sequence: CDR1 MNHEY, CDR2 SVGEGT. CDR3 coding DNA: TGTGCCAGCAGCTTGGGGTGGCAGGGAAACACCGGGGAGCTGTTTTTT. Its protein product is CASSLGWQGNTGELFF.

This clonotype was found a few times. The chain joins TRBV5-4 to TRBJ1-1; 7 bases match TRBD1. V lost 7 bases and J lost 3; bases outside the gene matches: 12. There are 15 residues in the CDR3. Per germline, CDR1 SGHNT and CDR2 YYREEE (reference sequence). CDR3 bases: TGTGCCAGCCGGAATCGGGCTACAGGGGACACTGAAGCTTTCTTT. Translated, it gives CASRNRATGDTEAFF. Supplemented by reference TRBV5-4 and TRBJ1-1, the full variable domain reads ETGVTQSPTHLIKTRGQQVTLRCSSQSGHNTVSWYQQALGQGPQFIFQYYREEENGRGNFPPRFSGLQFPNYSSELNVNALELDDSALYLCASRNRATGDTEAFFGQGTRLTVV.

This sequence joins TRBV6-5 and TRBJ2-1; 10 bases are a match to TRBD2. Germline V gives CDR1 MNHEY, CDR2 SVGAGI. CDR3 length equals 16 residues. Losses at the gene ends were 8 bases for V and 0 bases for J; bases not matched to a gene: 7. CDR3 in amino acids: CASASGGLSSYNEQFF. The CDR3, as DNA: TGTGCCAGCGCTAGCGGGGGACTGAGCTCCTACAATGAGCAGTTCTTC.

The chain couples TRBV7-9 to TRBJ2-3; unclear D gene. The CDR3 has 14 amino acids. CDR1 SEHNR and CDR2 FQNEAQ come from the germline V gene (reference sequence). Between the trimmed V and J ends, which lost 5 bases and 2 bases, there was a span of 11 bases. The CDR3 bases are TGTGCCAGCAGCGCCGGGCGGACCACAGATACGCAGTATTTT. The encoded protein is CASSAGRTTDTQYF. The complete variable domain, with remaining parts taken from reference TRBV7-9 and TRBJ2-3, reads DTGVSQNPRHKITKRGQNVTFRCDPISEHNRLYWYRQTLGQGPEFLTYFQNEAQLEKSRLLSDRFSAERPKGSFSTLEIQRTEQGDSAMYLCASSAGRTTDTQYFGPGTRLTVL.

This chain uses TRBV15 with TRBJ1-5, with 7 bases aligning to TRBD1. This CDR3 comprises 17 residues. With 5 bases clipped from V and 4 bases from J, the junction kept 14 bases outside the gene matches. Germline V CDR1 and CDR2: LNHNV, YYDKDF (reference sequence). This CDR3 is CATSGGTRDSINQPQHF. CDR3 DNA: TGTGCCACCAGCGGGGGTACCCGGGACAGCATTAATCAGCCCCAGCATTTT.

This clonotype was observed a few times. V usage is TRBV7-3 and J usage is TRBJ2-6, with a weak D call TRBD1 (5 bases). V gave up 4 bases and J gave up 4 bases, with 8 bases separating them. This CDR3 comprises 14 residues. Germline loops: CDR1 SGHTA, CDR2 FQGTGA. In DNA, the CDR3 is TGTGCCAGCAGCTCAGGGCCCGGGGCCAACGTCCTGACTTTC. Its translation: CASSSGPGANVLTF.

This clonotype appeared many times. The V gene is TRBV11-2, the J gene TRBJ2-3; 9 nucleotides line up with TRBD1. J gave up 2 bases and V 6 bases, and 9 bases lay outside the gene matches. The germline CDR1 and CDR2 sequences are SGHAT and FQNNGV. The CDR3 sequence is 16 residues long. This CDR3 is CASRPNRGPYTDTQYF. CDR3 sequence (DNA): TGTGCCAGCAGACCCAACAGGGGGCCATACACAGATACGCAGTATTTT.

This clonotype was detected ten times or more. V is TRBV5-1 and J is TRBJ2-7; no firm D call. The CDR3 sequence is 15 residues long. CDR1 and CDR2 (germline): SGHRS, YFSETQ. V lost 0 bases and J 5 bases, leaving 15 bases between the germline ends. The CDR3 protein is CASSLAAGSFNEQYF. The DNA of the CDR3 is TGCGCCAGCAGCTTGGCGGCAGGTTCCTTCAACGAGCAGTACTTC.

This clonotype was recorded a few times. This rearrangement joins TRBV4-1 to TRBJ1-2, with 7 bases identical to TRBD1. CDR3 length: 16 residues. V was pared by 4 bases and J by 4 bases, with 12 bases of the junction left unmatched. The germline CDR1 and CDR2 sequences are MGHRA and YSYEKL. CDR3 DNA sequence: TGCGCCAGCAGCCCCCCGCGAGGGGGCTCTAGCTATGGCTACACCTTC. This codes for CASSPPRGGSSYGYTF.

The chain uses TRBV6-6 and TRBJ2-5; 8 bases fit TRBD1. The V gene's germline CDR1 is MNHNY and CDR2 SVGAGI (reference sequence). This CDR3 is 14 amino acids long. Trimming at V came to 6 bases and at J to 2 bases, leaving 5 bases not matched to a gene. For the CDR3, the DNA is TGTGCCAGCAGCGCACAGGGGGGACAAGAGACCCAGTACTTC. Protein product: CASSAQGGQETQYF.

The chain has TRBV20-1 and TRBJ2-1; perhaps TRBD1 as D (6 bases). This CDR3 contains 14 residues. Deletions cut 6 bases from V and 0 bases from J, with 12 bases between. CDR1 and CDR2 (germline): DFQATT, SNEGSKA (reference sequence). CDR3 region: CSALGGASYNEQFF. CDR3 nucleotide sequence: TGCAGTGCCCTTGGGGGCGCCTCCTACAATGAGCAGTTCTTC.

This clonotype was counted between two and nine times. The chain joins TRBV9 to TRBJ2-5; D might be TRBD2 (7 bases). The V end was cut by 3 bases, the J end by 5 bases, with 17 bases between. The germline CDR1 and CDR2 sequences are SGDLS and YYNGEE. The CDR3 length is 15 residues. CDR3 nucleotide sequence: TGTGCCAGCAGCGCCCGAAAGGGGGGGCCGGAGACCCAGTACTTC. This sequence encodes CASSARKGGPETQYF.

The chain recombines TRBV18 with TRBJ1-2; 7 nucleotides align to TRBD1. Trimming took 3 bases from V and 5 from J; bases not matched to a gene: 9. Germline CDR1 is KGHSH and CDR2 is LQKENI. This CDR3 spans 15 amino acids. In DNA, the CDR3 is TGTGCCAGCTCACCCGCCCCCGGGACAGAATATGGCTACACCTTC. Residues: CASSPAPGTEYGYTF.

In DNA form, the CDR3 reads TGTGCCAGTAGTATAGAACGCATCGTCCCCCGGGCTTTCTTT. Translation: CASSIERIVPRAFF. The chain employs TRBV19 and TRBJ1-1; D not resolved. V dropped 0 bases and J dropped 11 bases, with 16 bases sitting between them. This CDR3 is 14 amino acids long. Germline V lookup: CDR1 LNHDA, CDR2 SQIVND (reference sequence).

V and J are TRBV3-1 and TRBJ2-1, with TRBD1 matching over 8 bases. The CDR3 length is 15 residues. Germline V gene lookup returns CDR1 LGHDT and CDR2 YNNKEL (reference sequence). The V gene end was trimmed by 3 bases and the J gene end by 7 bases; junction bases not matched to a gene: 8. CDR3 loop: CASSQGGRGRNEQFF. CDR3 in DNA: TGTGCCAGCAGCCAGGGCGGCAGGGGGCGGAATGAGCAGTTCTTC.

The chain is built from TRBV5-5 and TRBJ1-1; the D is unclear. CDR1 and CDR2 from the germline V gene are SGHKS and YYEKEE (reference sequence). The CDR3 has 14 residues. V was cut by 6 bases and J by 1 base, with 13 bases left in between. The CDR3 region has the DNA TGTGCCAGCATCAAGGACCGAGAGAACACTGAAGCTTTCTTT. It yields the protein CASIKDRENTEAFF.